Listed below are T cell receptor beta chains from one sample, sequenced in a study of cytomegalovirus exposure and HLA in healthy donors. TCRdb keeps only in-frame clones here, not all; method: immunoSEQ multiplex PCR. The sample holds tens of thousands of clones; roughly 70% are singletons and the top ten take roughly 2.2%. The sequenced material came from PBMCs. All receptors derive from a young man in good health and CMV-seronegative. Both conserved end residues are part of each CDR3. A D gene is named only where the DNA matches it firmly. Part of the rows lack a size; the others show once, few, many or a class for expanded clones.

TRBV10-3	once	TRBJ2-5	-	14	TGTGCCATCAGTCCCGGGGTTACCCAAGAGACCCAGTACTTC	CAISPGVTQETQYF
TRBV27	-	TRBJ2-1	TRBD2	18	TGTGCCAGCAGTGGTACCGGGACTAGCGGGAGGGCCCGGAATGAGCAGTTCTTC	CASSGTGTSGRARNEQFF
TRBV29-1	once	TRBJ1-4	-	12	TGCAGCGTTGTCGGTGATAATGAAAAACTGTTTTTT	CSVVGDNEKLFF
TRBV19	-	TRBJ2-1	-	15	TGTGCCAGTACCTCTGGGGGGACAGATAATCATGAGCAGTTCTTC	CASTSGGTDNHEQFF
TRBV5-3	few	TRBJ1-1	-	12	TGTGCCAGAATAAGGAGGAACACTGAAGCTTTCTTT	CARIRRNTEAFF
TRBV7-8	-	TRBJ2-7	TRBD1	17	TGTGCCAGCAGCTTAAGGCCGGGACAGGGGGCAACCTACGAGCAGTACTTC	CASSLRPGQGATYEQYF
TRBV4-1	-	TRBJ2-7	-	14	TGCGCCAGCAGCCAAGATGGAGGAGACCCCGAGCAGTACTTC	CASSQDGGDPEQYF
TRBV5-1	-	TRBJ2-7	-	15	TGCGCCAGCAGCCCCCCCGATGAGCCGACCTACGAGCAGTACTTC	CASSPPDEPTYEQYF
TRBV6-1	-	TRBJ2-7	-	15	TGTGCCAGCAGTGAAGGGCCAGGGATCATGGGGGAGCAGTACTTC	CASSEGPGIMGEQYF
TRBV7-2	few	TRBJ1-6	-	15	TGTGCCAGCAGCTTAGTACAGGCCACTAATTCACCCCTCCACTTT	CASSLVQATNSPLHF
TRBV30	-	TRBJ2-2	TRBD1	14	TGTGCCTGCTCCTCAAAACAGGGGCCCGGGGAGCTGTTTTTT	CACSSKQGPGELFF
TRBV5-1	few	TRBJ2-2	-	15	TGCGCCAGCAGCCCCCGACAGTCGAACACCGGGGAGCTGTTTTTT	CASSPRQSNTGELFF
TRBV9	-	TRBJ2-5	-	13	TGTGCCAGCAGCGTAGATCCCGGGGAGACCCAGTACTTC	CASSVDPGETQYF
TRBV5-4	-	TRBJ2-1	TRBD1	14	TGTGCCATACAGGGACAGGCTACCTACAATGAGCAGTTCTTC	CAIQGQATYNEQFF
TRBV27	-	TRBJ2-7	-	15	TGTGCCAGCAGCGCCCTCGGGCAGGGGATAAACGAGCAGTACTTC	CASSALGQGINEQYF
TRBV2	-	TRBJ2-6	TRBD1	14	TGTGCCAGCAGTGGGGACAGTTCGGCCAACGTCCTGACTTTC	CASSGDSSANVLTF
TRBV27	-	TRBJ1-1	TRBD1	16	TGTGCCAGCAGTCCGCGGCCAGGGGGCGCTTCCTCTGAAGCTTTCTTT	CASSPRPGGASSEAFF
TRBV5-6	-	TRBJ2-7	-	17	TGTGCCAGCAGCTTTGGATTCGACAGGCCGGTAGTGCAGGAGCAGTACTTC	CASSFGFDRPVVQEQYF
TRBV6-1	-	TRBJ2-7	TRBD1	10	TGTGCCAGCAGTAGACAGGGACAGTACTTC	CASSRQGQYF
TRBV4-3	-	TRBJ1-2	-	14	TGCGCCAGCAGCCCCTCCGAGCCTTATTGGGGCTACACCTTC	CASSPSEPYWGYTF
TRBV10-3	-	TRBJ2-7	TRBD2	12	TGTGCCATCGGCAGCGGGGAATACGAGCAGTACTTC	CAIGSGEYEQYF
TRBV11-2	-	TRBJ1-4	-	15	TGTGCCAGCAGCTTAGAAACAGGGTATTCTGAAAAACTGTTTTTT	CASSLETGYSEKLFF
TRBV9	-	TRBJ1-6	TRBD1	18	TGTGCCAGCAGCTCCTCACCGACAGGGAAGTCAATTAATTCACCCCTCCACTTT	CASSSSPTGKSINSPLHF
TRBV14	-	TRBJ1-2	-	13	TGTGCCAGCAGCCAAGGCTTGAGAAATGGCTACACCTTC	CASSQGLRNGYTF
TRBV29-1	-	TRBJ1-2	-	15	TGCAGCGCCGCGCTGTCGGGGTCTGAAGGTAATGGCTACACCTTC	CSAALSGSEGNGYTF
TRBV27	-	TRBJ2-7	TRBD1	14	TGTGCCAGCAGTACCTTGGACAGGTCTTACGAGCAGTACTTC	CASSTLDRSYEQYF
TRBV5-5	medium-sized	TRBJ1-6	TRBD1	15	TGTGCCAGCAGCTTGGCCGGGACAGAAAATTCACCCCTCCACTTT	CASSLAGTENSPLHF
TRBV7-9	few	TRBJ1-2	-	12	TGTGCCAGCAGCCCCCTAGGTACCGGCTACACCTTC	CASSPLGTGYTF
TRBV27	-	TRBJ2-3	TRBD2	17	TGTGCCAGCAGTTATACCGGACTAGCGCTCAGCACAGATACGCAGTATTTT	CASSYTGLALSTDTQYF
TRBV27	-	TRBJ2-5	TRBD1	15	TGTGCCAGCAGTCCTCGGACAGGGGACCAAGAGACCCAGTACTTC	CASSPRTGDQETQYF
TRBV4-1	few	TRBJ1-4	-	14	TGCGCCAGCAGCGCCGGTTCCCTGAATGAAAAACTGTTTTTT	CASSAGSLNEKLFF
TRBV5-5	-	TRBJ1-2	TRBD1	14	TGTGCCAGCACCGACAGGGGGCTTAACTATGGCTACACCTTC	CASTDRGLNYGYTF
TRBV19	-	TRBJ2-7	TRBD2	16	TGTGCCAGTAGTAACCTAGCGGGAGGCCTCTCCTACGAGCAGTACTTC	CASSNLAGGLSYEQYF
TRBV27	-	TRBJ2-7	-	14	TGTGCCAGCAGTTTCTCCGGACGGGATTACGAGCAGTACTTC	CASSFSGRDYEQYF
TRBV30	-	TRBJ1-1	TRBD1	16	TGTGCCTGGAGTCGGGGATACAGGGGGGGAAACACTGAAGCTTTCTTT	CAWSRGYRGGNTEAFF
TRBV9	-	TRBJ2-1	TRBD2	14	TGTGCCAGCAGCGCGACTAGCGGGGTGGGTGAGCAGTTCTTC	CASSATSGVGEQFF
TRBV6-1	few	TRBJ2-1	TRBD2	15	TGTGCCAGCCGTGAAAGTCTAGCGGGAGTCAATGAGCAGTTCTTC	CASRESLAGVNEQFF